These 18 T cell receptor beta chains came from one sample sequenced in a study of cytomegalovirus exposure and HLA in healthy donors. The PCR ran on 60 Vbeta and 13 Jbeta primers. Assay: immunoSEQ multiplex PCR; the TCRdb copy retains only in-frame clones and omits some. This table holds around 84,000 clones, around 73% found once. Source material: PBMCs. These receptors all stem from a man aged 45-60 years in good health and CMV-seronegative.

The chain is built from TRBV10-2 and TRBJ1-4; no clear D gene. V was trimmed by 4 bases and J by 0 bases, leaving 9 bases between them. The germline gives CDR1 WSHSY, CDR2 SAAADI. CDR3 length: 15 amino acids. The CDR3 region has the DNA TGCGCCAGCAGTGGAGGGCAGGCAACTAATGAAAAACTGTTTTTT. It encodes CASSGGQATNEKLFF.

In its sample, this clone was seen once. The rearrangement uses TRBV19 and TRBJ2-2, with TRBD2 matching over 8 bases. The CDR3 runs 14 residues. V shed 6 bases, J shed 4 bases, and the junction held 4 bases outside the gene matches. Germline V gene sequence: CDR1 LNHDA, CDR2 SQIVND (reference sequence). The DNA for the CDR3 is TGTGCCAGTAGGATTAGCGGGGCCACCGGGGAGCTGTTTTTT. Translating it yields CASRISGATGELFF.

The V call is TRBV27, the J call TRBJ1-6; D is unresolved. Trimming removed 0 bases at V and 0 bases at J, with 9 bases between. The CDR3 has 17 amino acids. Germline values: CDR1 MNHEY, CDR2 SMNVEV (reference sequence). The CDR3 is CASSLSGLSSYNSPLHF. The CDR3, as DNA: TGTGCCAGCAGTTTATCTGGACTCTCCTCCTATAATTCACCCCTCCACTTT.

The chain has TRBV7-2 and TRBJ1-1, with TRBD1 identical over 9 bases. The germline V gene encodes CDR1 SGHTA and CDR2 FQGNSA. V gave up 2 bases and J gave up 5 bases; unmatched junction bases: 3. This CDR3 spans 14 amino acids. The CDR3 region is CASSLQQGATEAFF. The CDR3 region has the DNA TGTGCCAGCAGCTTACAACAGGGGGCAACTGAAGCTTTCTTT.

A single count supports this clone. The chain combines TRBV4-3 with TRBJ1-5; 7 positions agree with TRBD1. Germline assignment: CDR1 LGHNA and CDR2 YSLEER. Trimming cost V 0 bases and J 2 bases; bases outside gene matches: 4. The CDR3 runs to 16 residues. The CDR3 spells CASSQDLGGGNQPQHF. CDR3 sequence (DNA): TGCGCCAGCAGCCAAGATCTAGGGGGCGGCAATCAGCCCCAGCATTTT.

In its sample, this clone was seen many times. The chain couples TRBV6-5 to TRBJ2-7, with 7 bases lining up with TRBD1. V lost 6 bases, J lost 7 bases, and 6 bases stayed unmatched. Germline V CDR1 and CDR2: MNHEY, SVGAGI. The CDR3 sequence is 12 residues long. This CDR3 reads CASSTTGVEQYF. The CDR3 DNA is TGTGCCAGCAGCACTACAGGGGTTGAGCAGTACTTC.

The rearrangement uses TRBV29-1 and TRBJ2-7, with TRBD1 matching 9 bases. Germline V CDR1 and CDR2: SQVTM, ANQGSEA. The CDR3 length is 15 residues. With 8 bases clipped from V and 6 bases from J, the junction kept 17 bases outside the gene matches. The CDR3 bases are TGCAGCTTTTGTCCCGGGACAGGGATAAGTAGCGAGCAGTACTTC. Translation gives CSFCPGTGISSEQYF.

This clone is categorized as medium-sized. V is TRBV4-3 and J is TRBJ2-3; 7 bases are shared with TRBD1. CDR3 length: 16 amino acids. V was clipped by 1 base and J by 4 bases; unmatched bases: 8. The germline V gene has CDR1 LGHNA and CDR2 YSLEER. For the CDR3, the DNA is TGCGCCAGCAGCCAAGGGGCTAAGGGGGCGTCAGATACGCAGTATTTT. It translates to CASSQGAKGASDTQYF.

In DNA form, the CDR3 reads TGCAGTGCTAGAAATAACTACGAGCAGTACTTC. Translated, it gives CSARNNYEQYF. The chain has TRBV20-1 and TRBJ2-7; D is ambiguous. CDR3 length equals 11 residues. Trimming took 2 bases from V and 3 from J, leaving 5 bases between them. CDR1 and CDR2 (germline): DFQATT, SNEGSKA (reference sequence).

This clone appeared a few times. The chain is built from TRBV6-1 and TRBJ2-6, with D tentatively TRBD2 (7 bases). The V and J ends lost 3 bases and 7 bases respectively, with 13 bases between them. Germline CDR1 MNHNS, CDR2 SASEGT. This CDR3 is 15 amino acids long. This CDR3 reads CASSDQGGVANVLTF. The CDR3 bases are TGTGCCAGCAGTGACCAAGGGGGGGTAGCCAACGTCCTGACTTTC.

This clone was recorded only once. The chain recombines TRBV5-1 with TRBJ1-2; TRBD1 might be the D (6 bases). The CDR3 has 14 residues. Trimming took off 3 bases at V and 1 base at J, with 10 bases between the two ends. Looked up from germline, CDR1 is SGHRS and CDR2 is YFSETQ. The CDR3 DNA reads as TGCGCCAGCAGCTCGGACAGCGGTAACTATGGCTACACCTTC. Protein product: CASSSDSGNYGYTF. The whole variable domain, filled in from reference TRBV5-1 and TRBJ1-2, reads KAGVTQTPRYLIKTRGQQVTLSCSPISGHRSVSWYQQTPGQGLQFLFEYFSETQRNKGNFPGRFSGRQFSNSRSEMNVSTLELGDSALYLCASSSDSGNYGYTFGSGTRLTVV.

The chain uses TRBV5-6 and TRBJ2-3, with 9 bases lining up with TRBD2. The CDR3 is 15 amino acids. With 4 bases clipped from V and 5 bases from J, the junction kept 8 bases outside the gene matches. CDR1 is SGHDT, CDR2 YYEEEE, per germline. DNA of the CDR3: TGTGCCAGCAGCCTCCTGGCGGGGGGGGGAGATACGCAGTATTTT. Its translation: CASSLLAGGGDTQYF.

The V gene is TRBV19, the J gene TRBJ2-2, with D perhaps matching TRBD1 (5 bases). The CDR3 contains 14 residues. Germline V gene data show CDR1 as LNHDA and CDR2 as SQIVND (reference sequence). The germline V and J ends were trimmed by 7 bases and 1 base, with 10 bases remaining between them. CDR3 in amino acids: CASTIQGNTGELFF. CDR3 DNA: TGTGCCAGTACAATCCAGGGGAACACCGGGGAGCTGTTTTTT.

V is TRBV6-1 and J is TRBJ1-1, with 10 bases identical to TRBD1. Germline V lookup: CDR1 MNHNS, CDR2 SASEGT. CDR3 length: 15 amino acids. The V segment lost 2 bases and the J segment 3 bases; nucleotides outside the gene matches: 3. This CDR3 reads CASSESTGGHTEAFF. The CDR3 DNA reads TGTGCCAGCAGTGAATCGACAGGGGGCCACACTGAAGCTTTCTTT.

V usage is TRBV7-2 and J usage is TRBJ2-7; 10 nucleotides match TRBD2. Germline-derived CDR1 and CDR2 are SGHTA and FQGNSA. Germline trimming cut 2 bases from V and 2 bases from J; bases unmatched to any gene: 0. This CDR3 comprises 14 residues. CDR3 DNA: TGTGCCAGCAGCTTACTAGCGGGGGCCTACGAGCAGTACTTC. Residues: CASSLLAGAYEQYF.

The table lists this clone with a count of one. This chain uses TRBV18 with TRBJ1-6; D call uncertain. The ends were cut back, 2 bases at V and 5 bases at J, with 7 bases in the middle. CDR1 KGHSH and CDR2 LQKENI come from the germline V gene. The CDR3 contains 14 residues. The DNA for the CDR3 is TGTGCCAGCTCACCAAAGAGAGATAATTCACCCCTCCACTTT. This gives the protein CASSPKRDNSPLHF.

This clone was seen more than once but under ten times. V gene TRBV7-2 combines with J gene TRBJ2-1; 8 bases map to TRBD2. V gave up 4 bases and J gave up 4 bases; unmatched junction bases: 6. CDR1 and CDR2 from the germline V gene are SGHTA and FQGNSA. This CDR3 region has 15 residues. CDR3 sequence reads: CASSSTSGGYNEQFF. The CDR3 bases are TGTGCCAGCAGCTCCACTAGCGGCGGTTACAATGAGCAGTTCTTC.

The chain recombines TRBV4-1 with TRBJ2-2, with 7 bases that match TRBD2. The ends lost 6 bases at V and 4 bases at J; junction bases unmatched: 11. Germline lookup yields CDR1 MGHRA and CDR2 YSYEKL. This CDR3 has 16 amino acids. The CDR3 nucleotides are TGCGCCAGCAGTCTATGGGGGGGTTGGAGCACCGGGGAGCTGTTTTTT. Translating gives CASSLWGGWSTGELFF.